Following are 16 T cell receptor beta chains from one sample sequenced in a study of CD8 T cells in Susac syndrome. The RNA, roughly 0.45 to 1 ug, was put through reverse transcription using random hexamers. TCRdb ran MiXCR on the immunoSEQ multiplex PCR reads and lists one entry per CDR3 protein. The sample yields roughly 100,000 distinct CDR3 sequences, over 90% seen once. Sample: CD4+ T cells from PBMCs. Receptors were obtained from a human donor with Susac syndrome.

The gene calls are TRBV7-3 and TRBJ2-5, with 9 bases aligning to TRBD2. The V gene end was trimmed by 2 bases and the J gene end by 5 bases; junction bases not matched to a gene: 6. The length of the CDR3 is 15 residues. Looked up from germline, CDR1 is SGHTA and CDR2 is FQGTGA. DNA of the CDR3: TGTGCCAGCAGCTTAGGTCTAGCGGGGTTGGAGACCCAGTACTTC. This encodes CASSLGLAGLETQYF.

A single count supports this clonotype. The chain links TRBV6-2 or TRBV6-3 to TRBJ2-5; TRBD2 aligns across 7 bases. The J segment lost 5 bases and the V segment lost 11 bases, leaving 11 bases of the junction unmatched. The CDR3 consists of 13 residues. Per germline, CDR1 MNHEY and CDR2 SVGEGT. For the CDR3, the DNA is TGTGCCGCTTCCCGGGAGGCCAGGGAGACCCAGTACTTC. Its translation is CAASREARETQYF.

The rearrangement joins TRBV4-3 to TRBJ2-2, with 13 bases aligning to TRBD2. J gave up 3 bases and V 3 bases, and 4 bases lay outside the gene matches. The CDR3 is made up of 17 amino acids. CDR1 and CDR2 (germline): LGHNA, YSLEER. The CDR3 loop is CASSQDGLAGDTGELFF. The CDR3 nucleotides read TGCGCCAGCAGCCAGGATGGACTAGCGGGGGACACCGGGGAGCTGTTTTTT.

V is TRBV20-1 and J is TRBJ2-4; possibly TRBD1 for D (5 bases). CDR1 DFQATT and CDR2 SNEGSKA come from the germline V gene (reference sequence). CDR3 length: 15 amino acids. V dropped 2 bases and J dropped 2 bases, with 13 bases sitting between them. CDR3 residues: CSARSRARTKNIQYF. The CDR3, as DNA: TGCAGTGCTAGATCCAGGGCGCGAACCAAAAACATTCAGTACTTC.

The J gene is TRBJ1-2, the V gene TRBV7-2; D is undetermined. V lost 1 base and J 5 bases, leaving 20 bases between the germline ends. This CDR3 region has 17 residues. Looked up from germline, CDR1 is SGHTA and CDR2 is FQGNSA. The CDR3 coding sequence is TGTGCCAGCAGCTTAGTAGGCAGTGGAAGATTATCATATGGCTACACCTTC. It encodes CASSLVGSGRLSYGYTF.

The chain carries TRBV5-1 and TRBJ2-3; a possible D gene is TRBD2 (5 bases). The germline V gene encodes CDR1 SGHRS and CDR2 YFSETQ. V lost 3 bases and J lost 6, with 11 bases in between. This CDR3 has 13 amino acids. CDR3 coding DNA: TGCGCCAGCAGCTCCGAGGGTATCGATACGCAGTATTTT. Translated: CASSSEGIDTQYF. The full variable domain, in which reference TRBV5-1 and TRBJ2-3 provide the parts outside the CDR3, is KAGVTQTPRYLIKTRGQQVTLSCSPISGHRSVSWYQQTPGQGLQFLFEYFSETQRNKGNFPGRFSGRQFSNSRSEMNVSTLELGDSALYLCASSSEGIDTQYFGPGTRLTVL.

The chain is built from TRBV2 and TRBJ1-1, with D maybe TRBD1 (6 bases). This CDR3 contains 13 residues. Trimming took 6 bases from V and 10 from J, leaving 18 bases between them. Germline V gene data show CDR1 as SNHLY and CDR2 as FYNNEI. CDR3 sequence: CASSVGAQGRAFF. The CDR3, as DNA: TGTGCCAGCAGCGTGGGGGCGCAGGGAAGAGCTTTCTTT.

V and J are TRBV5-1 and TRBJ1-2, with a tentative D call TRBD1 (5 bases). This CDR3 has 14 amino acids. From germline, CDR1 is SGHRS and CDR2 YFSETQ. V was pared by 4 bases and J by 4 bases, with 14 bases between. The CDR3 region is CASSPGPIRYGYTF. The CDR3, as DNA: TGCGCCAGCAGCCCAGGGCCAATCCGCTATGGCTACACCTTC.

V usage is TRBV4-1 and J usage is TRBJ1-4, with TRBD1 identical over 8 bases. The trim removed 0 bases at V and 8 bases at J, leaving 5 bases unmatched. This CDR3 has 15 residues. The germline V gene has CDR1 MGHRA and CDR2 YSYEKL. CDR3 DNA: TGCGCCAGCAGCCAAGAGGGACAGGTACGCGAAAAACTGTTTTTT. Its translation is CASSQEGQVREKLFF.

Comment on this clonotype: Likely a read error: the CDR3 ends without its conserved phenylalanine or tryptophan. V usage is TRBV2 and J usage is TRBJ2-1; no firm D call. TRBJ2-7 explains the end of the DNA better; the J call may be wrong. The CDR3 loop spans 11 amino acids. Germline CDR1 reads SNHLY; CDR2 reads FYNNEI. CDR3 DNA: TGTGCCAGTCCCGCCCCGCTAGTGCAGTACTCC. This gives the protein CASPAPLVQYS.

The chain carries TRBV30 and TRBJ2-1; D is tentatively TRBD1 or TRBD2 (5 bases each). The CDR3 runs to 17 residues. The V end lost 0 bases, the J end lost 2 bases, and 17 bases lay between the germline ends. The germline gives CDR1 GTSNPN, CDR2 SVGIG (reference sequence). This chain's CDR3 is CAWSVQPGRPAYNEQFF. For the CDR3, the DNA is TGTGCCTGGAGTGTACAGCCGGGGCGCCCGGCCTACAATGAGCAGTTCTTC. Together with reference TRBV30 and TRBJ2-1, the CDR3 gives the full variable domain: SQTIHQWPATLVQPVGSPLSLECTVEGTSNPNLYWYRQAAGRGLQLLFYSVGIGQISSEVPQNLSASRPQDRQFILSSKKLLLSDSGFYLCAWSVQPGRPAYNEQFFGPGTRLTVL.

This chain connects TRBV27 to TRBJ1-2; 9 nucleotides agree with TRBD1. Germline values: CDR1 MNHEY, CDR2 SMNVEV (reference sequence). The CDR3 covers 17 residues. V was clipped by 3 bases and J by 4 bases; unmatched bases: 12. This CDR3 reads CASSFFGGQGHSYGYTF. DNA of the CDR3: TGTGCCAGCAGTTTTTTTGGCGGACAGGGGCACTCCTATGGCTACACCTTC.

The V call is TRBV9, the J call TRBJ2-5; 10 nucleotides agree with TRBD2. With V trimmed by 4 bases and J by 4 bases, 7 bases remained unmatched. CDR3 length equals 15 residues. Germline V gene data show CDR1 as SGDLS and CDR2 as YYNGEE. Here the CDR3 DNA reads TGTGCCAGCAGCAGTCGACTAGCGGGCAGAGAGACCCAGTACTTC. Translating gives CASSSRLAGRETQYF.

V usage is TRBV7-9 and J usage is TRBJ1-5; the D is unclear. CDR1 and CDR2 (germline): SEHNR, FQNEAQ (reference sequence). Trimming took 5 bases from V and 0 from J, leaving 11 bases between them. The CDR3 covers 15 residues. The CDR3, as DNA: TGTGCCAGCAGCCCCTATGGGAATAGCAATCAGCCCCAGCATTTT. This sequence encodes CASSPYGNSNQPQHF.

The chain carries TRBV6-5 and TRBJ2-1, with 10 bases matching TRBD2. J gave up 9 bases and V 7 bases, and 9 bases lay outside the gene matches. CDR1 and CDR2 from the germline V gene are MNHEY and SVGAGI. The CDR3 spans 14 residues. The CDR3 region is CASTQAGGRSEQFF. CDR3 coding DNA: TGTGCCAGCACCCAAGCGGGGGGGCGGAGTGAGCAGTTCTTC.

This chain joins TRBV6-2 or TRBV6-3 and TRBJ2-4; D ambiguous. The CDR3 contains 11 residues. The V and J ends lost 8 bases and 8 bases respectively, with 10 bases between them. Germline V gives CDR1 MNHEY, CDR2 SVGEGT. CDR3 residues: CASSRQDIQYF. The CDR3 DNA reads as TGTGCCAGCTCCAGGCAGGACATTCAGTACTTC.